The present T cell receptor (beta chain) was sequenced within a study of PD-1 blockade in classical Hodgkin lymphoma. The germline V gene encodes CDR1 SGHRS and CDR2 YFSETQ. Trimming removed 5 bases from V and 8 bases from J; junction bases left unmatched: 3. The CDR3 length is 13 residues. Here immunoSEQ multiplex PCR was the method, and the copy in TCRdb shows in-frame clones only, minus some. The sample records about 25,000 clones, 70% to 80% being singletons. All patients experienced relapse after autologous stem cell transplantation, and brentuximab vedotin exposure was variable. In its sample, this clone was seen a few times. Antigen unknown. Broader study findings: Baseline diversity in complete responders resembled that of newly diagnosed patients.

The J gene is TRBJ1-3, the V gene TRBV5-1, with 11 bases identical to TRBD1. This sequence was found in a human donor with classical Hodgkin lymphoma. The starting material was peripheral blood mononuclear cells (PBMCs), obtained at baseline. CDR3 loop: CASRRDRGYTIYF. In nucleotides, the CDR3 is TGCGCCAGCAGACGGGACAGGGGGTACACCATATATTTT.